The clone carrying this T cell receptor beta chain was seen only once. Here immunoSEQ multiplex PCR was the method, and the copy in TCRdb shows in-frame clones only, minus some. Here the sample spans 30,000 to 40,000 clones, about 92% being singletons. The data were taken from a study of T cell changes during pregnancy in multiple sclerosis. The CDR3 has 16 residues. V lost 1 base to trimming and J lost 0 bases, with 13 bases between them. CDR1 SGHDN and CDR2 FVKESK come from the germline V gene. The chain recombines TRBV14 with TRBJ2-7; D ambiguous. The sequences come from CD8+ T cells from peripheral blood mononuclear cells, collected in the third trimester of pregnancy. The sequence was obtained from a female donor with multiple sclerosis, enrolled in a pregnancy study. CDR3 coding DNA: TGTGCCAGCAGCCAAGCAGGTGGGCAAAGCTCCTACGAGCAGTACTTC. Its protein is CASSQAGGQSSYEQYF.